This T cell receptor beta chain derives from a study of blood T cell repertoires in COVID-19. Germline V gene data show CDR1 as SNHLY and CDR2 as FYNNEI. This CDR3 spans 14 amino acids. V lost 10 bases to trimming and J lost 3 bases; unmatched junction nucleotides: 11. The repertoire was sequenced with immunoSEQ multiplex PCR; TCRdb's copy has only in-frame clones and lacks some. The profile shows about 390,000 clones, more than 75% of them singletons. The J gene is TRBJ2-7, the V gene TRBV2; 8 nucleotides match TRBD1. The sequenced sample was peripheral blood. The TCR was taken from a woman aged 55 to 70 with COVID-19, enrolled during active disease. The CDR3 loop is CATALEQGDYEQYF. The CDR3 nucleotides are TGTGCCACCGCCTTGGAACAGGGGGACTACGAGCAGTACTTC.